Detailed here is one T cell receptor beta chain. This clonotype was seen just once. Its antigen specificity is not known. Base quality data are lacking; no much larger clone is found one base away. A read on its own is weak evidence. This specimen comes from a study of CD8 T cells in Susac syndrome (dated by TCRdb to about 2019). A note on the overall study: The study used repertoire sequencing to test whether antigen drove CD8+ T cell activation and differentiation in Susac syndrome. Clonality of the CD8+ T cell repertoire was compared between around 13 healthy donors, about 14 Susac syndrome patients and under 16 multiple sclerosis patients. The investigation overall reported the following: The number of individuals in the TCR sequencing and HLA analysis was acknowledged as relatively small.

RNA was extracted using the RNeasy kit, and about 0.45 to 1 ug of the RNA was reverse transcribed with random hexamers. TCR beta CDR3 regions were amplified with the immunoSEQ multiplex PCR assay covering 54 Vbeta and 13 Jbeta segments. To correct PCR amplification bias, a synthetic template baseline was used for both primer optimization and computational correction. In the source study's methods: Reads were annotated to V, D and J genes per IMGT and analyzed with immunoSEQ Analyzer, keeping only productive sequences. To calculate clonality, Shannon entropy was normalized by log2 of the number of productive unique sequences and then subtracted from one. For each patient and control, public and private clones were evaluated within the 100 most prevalent clones. Susac-specific clones were defined as absent from healthy and MS cohorts, 850 to 1,300 published viral clones and other ImmuneACCESS disease sequences. TCRdb reprocessing: public reads trimmed at Q25 with fastp, clones called with MiXCR, in-frame beta chains kept. Every entry covers one CDR3 protein and lists the most common genes and DNA from its rows. The V and J calls here are based on TCRdb, not the publication. The sample contains tens of thousands of distinct CDR3 sequences, around nine tenths of them found a single time. Together, the top ten hold just over 0.5% of the sample.

Peripheral blood CD8+ and CD4+ T cells from healthy donors, Susac syndrome patients and multiple sclerosis patients were profiled by high-throughput TCR beta sequencing. Treatment-naive patients with stable or active relapsing-remitting disease fulfilling revised McDonald criteria were used as multiple sclerosis controls. CD8+ TEMRA cells were enriched by FACS, while bulk CD8+ and CD4+ T cells were purified by magnetic negative isolation. Blood was collected in EDTA tubes and processed within 24 hours, with PBMCs isolated through density gradient centrifugation. PBMCs destined for TCR sequencing were cryopreserved in liquid nitrogen and later thawed in a 37 °C water bath. The sorted or isolated CD4+, CD8+ and CD8+ TEMRA cells had a purity of 90% or higher. The source material was CD8+ T cells from PBMCs. The sequence came from a human donor with multiple sclerosis.

The CDR3: CASSLASGPYNEQFF. The DNA sequence reads TGCGCCAGCAGCTTAGCTAGCGGGCCTTACAATGAGCAGTTCTTC. The sequence links TRBV5-1 to TRBJ2-1; 8 junctional bases match TRBD2. The CDR3 covers 15 residues, taking in both the cysteine and the phenylalanine. Left in the record is the CDR3 DNA by itself, 45 bases read in frame from the first base. Trimming takes 2 bases off V and 4 bases off J; junction bases not matched to a gene: 5. In the germline V gene, CDR1 corresponds to SGHRS and CDR2 to YFSETQ.